Below, 3 T cell receptor beta chains from the same sample are listed, as sequenced in a study of breast tumors, draining lymph nodes, adjacent tissues. MiXCR, run by TCRdb on the multiplex PCR reads, gives a single entry per CDR3 protein. This table holds tens of thousands of distinct CDR3 sequences, about 21% found once. The sequenced material came from breast tumor tissue. Every receptor here comes from a female donor with breast cancer. Some clones in this sample may be carry-over from other donors' samples.

This clonotype appeared many times. V and J are TRBV5-1 and TRBJ2-1; perhaps TRBD2 as D (5 bases). The germline gives CDR1 SGHRS, CDR2 YFSETQ. V lost 4 bases and J 5 bases, leaving 10 bases between the germline ends. This CDR3 comprises 13 residues. The CDR3 sequence is CASSADWDNEQFF. The DNA for the CDR3 is TGCGCCAGCAGCGCGGACTGGGACAATGAGCAGTTCTTC.

CDR3 in amino acids: CSASRQGGEKLFF. CDR3 DNA: TGCAGTGCTAGTCGGCAGGGGGGTGAAAAACTGTTTTTT. The chain employs TRBV20-1 and TRBJ1-4; 7 bases are shared with TRBD1. With 3 bases clipped from V and 7 bases from J, the junction kept 5 bases outside the gene matches. The CDR3 covers 13 residues. In germline, CDR1 is DFQATT, CDR2 SNEGSKA (reference sequence).

This clonotype was seen repeatedly, ten times or more. The V call is TRBV20-1, the J call TRBJ2-7, with no clear D. Germline V gene lookup returns CDR1 DFQATT and CDR2 SNEGSKA (reference sequence). The CDR3 has 15 residues. Trimming took 1 base from V and 2 from J, leaving 15 bases between them. The CDR3 DNA reads as TGCAGTGCTAGAGTGCCAGATCACCCAACCTACGAGCAGTACTTC. It translates to CSARVPDHPTYEQYF.